The rows below give T cell receptor beta chains drawn from one sample of a study of T cell changes during pregnancy in multiple sclerosis. The repertoire was sequenced with immunoSEQ multiplex PCR; TCRdb's copy has only in-frame clones and lacks some. The sample has 60,000 to 65,000 clones, less than 95% seen once; the top ten hold 2% to 2.5%. The sequencing here drew on peripheral blood, taken in the second trimester of pregnancy. Receptor source: a female donor in good health, enrolled as a control in a pregnancy study. The CDR3 runs from the conserved cysteine through the conserved F or W. A D gene is named only where the DNA matches it firmly. Expanded clones get a size class; other rows say once, few or many, or leave the size out.

v_call	d_call	j_call	clone_size	cdr3_aa	cdr3_nt
TRBV28	.	TRBJ2-2	.	CASAITGELFF	TGTGCCAGCGCTATCACCGGGGAGCTGTTTTTT
TRBV4-1	.	TRBJ2-1	.	CASSQHSYNEQFF	TGCGCCAGCAGCCAGCACAGCTACAATGAGCAGTTCTTC
TRBV27	.	TRBJ2-7	.	CASSLGGIASYEQYF	TGTGCCAGCAGTTTAGGAGGGATAGCCTCCTACGAGCAGTACTTC
TRBV30	TRBD1	TRBJ1-4	once	CAWSLGQLNEKLFF	TGTGCCTGGAGTCTGGGACAGCTTAATGAAAAACTGTTTTTT
TRBV5-8	.	TRBJ2-7	.	CASSLGNSVTYEQYF	TGTGCCAGCAGCTTGGGGAACAGTGTCACCTACGAGCAGTACTTC
TRBV19	.	TRBJ2-5	.	CASSRGQGPRGRETQYF	TGTGCCAGTAGTAGAGGGCAGGGGCCCCGAGGGCGAGAGACCCAGTACTTC
TRBV7-7	TRBD1	TRBJ2-2	.	CASSTGTGITGELFF	TGTGCTAGCAGCACCGGGACAGGGATCACCGGGGAGCTGTTTTTT
TRBV2	.	TRBJ1-5	.	CASSDKGINSNQPQHF	TGTGCCAGCAGTGACAAGGGGATAAATAGCAATCAGCCCCAGCATTTT
TRBV2	.	TRBJ2-2	.	CASRVVRLNTGELFF	TGTGCCAGCCGGGTAGTGCGGTTGAACACCGGGGAGCTGTTTTTT
TRBV20-1	.	TRBJ2-7	.	CSASPRYEQYF	TGCAGTGCTAGTCCCCGCTACGAGCAGTACTTC
TRBV5-6	TRBD1	TRBJ1-2	.	CASSLSKTGGYYGYTF	TGTGCCAGCAGCTTGAGTAAGACAGGGGGGTACTATGGCTACACCTTC
TRBV6-1	TRBD2	TRBJ2-1	.	CASSEGTSGNNEQFF	TGTGCCAGCAGTGAAGGGACTAGCGGGAATAATGAGCAGTTCTTC
TRBV7-9	.	TRBJ2-1	.	CASSLGQVSYNEQFF	TGTGCCAGCAGCTTGGGTCAGGTATCCTACAATGAGCAGTTCTTC
TRBV7-6	.	TRBJ2-5	.	CASSLDRETQYF	TGTGCCAGCAGCTTAGATCGAGAGACCCAGTACTTC
TRBV9	.	TRBJ2-7	.	CASSGGYEYEQYF	TGTGCCAGCAGCGGGGGCTATGAGTACGAGCAGTACTTC